The clone carrying this T cell receptor (beta chain) has a count of ten or more. The ends were cut back, 4 bases at V and 4 bases at J, with 14 bases in the middle. This CDR3 region has 14 residues. The germline CDR1 and CDR2 sequences are LGHDT and YNNKEL (reference sequence). This sample's time point: sample taken at primary tumor resection. From tumor, nontumor lung or frozen PBMC, whole RNA was taken unsorted for sequencing. Untreated early-stage non-small cell lung cancer patients, roughly 72 in total, were the donors. A distinct unique molecular identifier was carried by each TCR cDNA molecule. One entry per CDR3 protein results from TCRdb running MiXCR on the 5' RACE reads. Of about 23,000 distinct CDR3 sequences listed, 4% to 6% were seen once; the top ten hold approximately 4.7%. This entry is derived from a study of spatial heterogeneity in lung cancer.

The sequence was obtained from a male donor with early-stage non-small cell lung cancer. The sample was PBMCs, taken at surgery. This rearrangement joins TRBV3-1 to TRBJ2-7; D uncertain. DNA for the CDR3: TGTGCCAGCAGCCGGGCAGAGAATATATACGAGCAGTACTTC. It codes for CASSRAENIYEQYF.